Listed here are 2 T cell receptor beta chains from one sample, sequenced in a study of regulatory T cells in long-lasting Graves disease. Construction of TCR beta libraries relied on iRepertoire HTBI primers and on Arm-PCR targeting CDR3 regions. TCRdb passed the multiplex PCR reads through MiXCR, listing each CDR3 protein once. The repertoire has around 460,000 distinct CDR3 sequences, approximately 22% of them found once; the top ten carry over 10%. The time point denotes: persistent/refractory GD, antithyroid drugs over 5 years with positive TRAb. From PBMCs, RNA was extracted and then used to make the TCR library. The sequences come from peripheral blood mononuclear cells (PBMCs), collected when the disease was refractory, from a patient treated with antithyroid drugs. The receptors were sampled from a female donor with Graves disease.

The rearrangement links TRBV29-1 to TRBJ2-1, with 14 positions matching TRBD2. J was trimmed by 2 bases and V by 4 bases; bases with no gene match: 7. The CDR3 runs 17 residues. The V gene's germline CDR1 is SQVTM and CDR2 ANQGSEA. The CDR3 protein is CSVGGLAGEGPYNEQFF. The CDR3 region has the DNA TGCAGCGTTGGGGGACTAGCGGGAGAGGGCCCCTACAATGAGCAGTTCTTC.

The chain combines TRBV4-2 with TRBJ2-5, with 12 positions matching TRBD1. There are 19 residues in the CDR3. V lost 0 bases, J lost 4 bases, and 12 bases stayed unmatched. CDR1 LGHNA and CDR2 YNFKEQ come from the germline V gene. CDR3 in amino acids: CASSQDRGYGTGGRETQYF. CDR3 bases: TGTGCCAGCAGCCAAGATCGAGGGTATGGGACAGGGGGCCGAGAGACCCAGTACTTC.